The T cell receptor beta chain described here comes from a study of blood T cell repertoires in COVID-19. Study background: From the United States, Italy and Spain came samples of acute and convalescent COVID-19.

TCRdb keeps only in-frame clones here, not all; method: immunoSEQ multiplex PCR. The data show over 350,000 clones, with 91% seen just once and about 0.86% held by the top ten. The V and J ends lost 2 bases and 4 bases respectively, with 11 bases between them. Germline CDR1 and CDR2: SGHAT and FQNNGV. The CDR3 has 14 amino acids. Researchers sorted participants into cohorts using their self-reported clinical history. The source material was PBMCs or T cells enriched from blood (not recorded which). The sequence was collected from a middle-aged woman who had been exposed to COVID-19. This rearrangement joins TRBV11-2 to TRBJ2-5; no reliable D call. The CDR3 DNA reads as TGTGCCAGCAGCTTAATGCTGGCGGCAGAGACCCAGTACTTC. The encoded protein is CASSLMLAAETQYF.